These T cell receptor beta chains were read from a single sample in a study of somatic mutations in cytotoxic T cells in rheumatoid arthritis. Profiled with immunoSEQ multiplex PCR; TCRdb holds only in-frame clones, not every one. The sample has tens of thousands of clones, 80% to 85% seen once; the top ten hold about 7.7%. The specimen was CD8+ T cells sorted from blood. The source of these receptors is an adult with rheumatoid arthritis. Each CDR3 is given with its conserved first and last residue. A D gene is named only where the DNA matches it firmly. For some rows the clone size is stated as once, few or many, or as a class when expanded; others skip it.

>TRBJ1-6|NA|TRBV27|NA
TGTGCCAGCACGACGACAGTCTCCTATAATTCACCCCTCCACTTT
CASTTTVSYNSPLHF
>TRBJ2-6|NA|TRBV7-2|NA
TGTGCCAGCAGCTTAGCTATGGGACCCAGTCCCTCTCTTTCTGGGGCCAACGTCCTGACTTTC
CASSLAMGPSPSLSGANVLTF
>TRBJ1-2|NA|TRBV4-1|TRBD1
TGCGCCAGCAGCCAACCCTGGGACAGTATTTTAGCTAACTATGGCTACACCTTC
CASSQPWDSILANYGYTF
>TRBJ1-5|NA|TRBV29-1|NA
TGCAGCGTTTCAATGGGGATCGGGGATCAGCCCCAGCATTTT
CSVSMGIGDQPQHF
>TRBJ2-2|NA|TRBV11-3|NA
TGTGCCAGCAGCATCCTCTCGTCTGGGGAGCTGTTTTTT
CASSILSSGELFF
>TRBJ2-2|NA|TRBV9|TRBD2
TGTGCCAGCAGCGCCTTTCTTAGCGGGGGGACGAACACCGGGGAGCTGTTTTTT
CASSAFLSGGTNTGELFF
>TRBJ2-3|NA|TRBV2|TRBD2
TGTGCCAGCAGTGAGGGGCTAGCGGGAGGCACAGATACGCAGTATTTT
CASSEGLAGGTDTQYF
>TRBJ2-2|NA|TRBV30|NA
TGTGCCTGGAGCCGCGGGACAGCGAACACCGGGGAGCTGTTTTTT
CAWSRGTANTGELFF
>TRBJ2-2|NA|TRBV11-2|NA
TGTGCCAGCAGCCAAATCACGAAGAACACCGGGGAGCTGTTTTTT
CASSQITKNTGELFF
>TRBJ1-1|NA|TRBV29-1|NA
TGCAGCGTTTTCCTGAACACTGAAGCTTTCTTT
CSVFLNTEAFF
>TRBJ1-1|NA|TRBV5-1|TRBD1
TGCGCCAGCAGCGAGGGACAGGGAGGGAACACTGAAGCTTTCTTT
CASSEGQGGNTEAFF
>TRBJ1-1|once|TRBV11-2|NA
TGTGCCAGCAGCTTAGGTCCACAGTACACTGAAGCTTTCTTT
CASSLGPQYTEAFF
>TRBJ2-7|few|TRBV7-9|NA
TGTGCCAGCTCAAAAGGCCCCTTGTCTTACGAGCAGTACTTC
CASSKGPLSYEQYF
>TRBJ2-5|NA|TRBV7-9|NA
TGTGCCAGCAGCTTCTCCCAGTGGCCTAAGACCCAGTACTTC
CASSFSQWPKTQYF
>TRBJ2-3|NA|TRBV9|TRBD2
TGTGCCAGCAGCGTAGCGGGAGGGCCGCCGGATACGCAGTATTTT
CASSVAGGPPDTQYF
>TRBJ2-7|NA|TRBV7-9|TRBD2
TGTGCCAGCAGCTGGGGGGGAGAGCAGTACTTC
CASSWGGEQYF